A selection of T cell receptor beta chains follows, all from one sample in a study of blood T cell repertoires in COVID-19. Assay used: immunoSEQ multiplex PCR; TCRdb lists only in-frame clones, some missing. Among about 210,000 clones listed, 70% to 90% were seen once. Sequenced material: peripheral blood. The receptors come from a woman in her 70s with COVID-19, enrolled during active disease. CDR3s include the opening cysteine and the closing phenylalanine or tryptophan. Each record gives: D gene, clone size, V gene, J gene, CDR3 protein, CDR3 DNA. A D gene is named only where the DNA matches it firmly. Size is stated for part of the rows, as once, few or many counts, or as a class when the clone is expanded.

D: .
size: .
V: TRBV7-2
J: TRBJ1-1
CDR3: CASRLTGNTEAFF
DNA: TGTGCCAGCAGATTGACAGGGAACACTGAAGCTTTCTTT

D: .
size: .
V: TRBV5-1
J: TRBJ1-2
CDR3: CASSPSAGLYGYTF
DNA: TGCGCCAGCAGCCCCTCCGCAGGTCTATATGGCTACACCTTC

D: TRBD1
size: .
V: TRBV5-1
J: TRBJ2-7
CDR3: CASSLGTGKNEQYF
DNA: TGCGCCAGCAGCTTGGGGACAGGGAAAAACGAGCAGTACTTC

D: .
size: few
V: TRBV19
J: TRBJ1-4
CDR3: CASSPGRGSDEKLFF
DNA: TGTGCCAGTAGTCCCGGCCGGGGGTCGGATGAAAAACTGTTTTTT

D: TRBD1
size: .
V: TRBV7-2
J: TRBJ1-5
CDR3: CASSLAVTGVNQPQHF
DNA: TGTGCCAGCAGCTTAGCAGTGACAGGGGTCAATCAGCCCCAGCATTTT

D: TRBD2
size: .
V: TRBV7-3
J: TRBJ2-3
CDR3: CASSFSGGAIDTQYF
DNA: TGTGCCAGCAGCTTCTCCGGGGGGGCCATAGATACGCAGTATTTT

D: .
size: .
V: TRBV3-1/TRBV3-2
J: TRBJ2-6
CDR3: CASSHLHYSGANVLTF
DNA: TGTGCCAGCAGCCACCTACACTACTCTGGGGCCAACGTCCTGACTTTC

D: .
size: .
V: TRBV30
J: TRBJ2-7
CDR3: CAWTGGTYEQYF
DNA: TGTGCCTGGACTGGAGGGACCTACGAGCAGTACTTC

D: .
size: .
V: TRBV15
J: TRBJ2-1
CDR3: CATSSYTSSPYNEQFF
DNA: TGTGCCACCAGCAGTTATACTAGTTCCCCTTACAATGAGCAGTTCTTC

D: TRBD1
size: .
V: TRBV6-5
J: TRBJ2-7
CDR3: CASSQWTGGEQYF
DNA: TGTGCCAGCAGTCAGTGGACAGGGGGCGAGCAGTACTTC

D: .
size: .
V: TRBV6-4
J: TRBJ1-1
CDR3: CASSDGGSRNPNTEAFF
DNA: TGTGCCAGCAGTGATGGAGGCAGCAGAAACCCGAACACTGAAGCTTTCTTT

D: .
size: few
V: TRBV5-1
J: TRBJ1-1
CDR3: CASSLAIRNTEAFF
DNA: TGCGCCAGCAGCTTGGCCATTAGGAACACTGAAGCTTTCTTT

D: .
size: .
V: TRBV12-3/TRBV12-4
J: TRBJ2-7
CDR3: CASRHGTSHEQYF
DNA: TGTGCCAGCAGACACGGGACATCCCACGAGCAGTACTTC

D: .
size: .
V: TRBV28
J: TRBJ1-5
CDR3: CASSSTTVDDSNQPQHF
DNA: TGTGCCAGCAGTTCGACTACAGTGGACGATAGCAATCAGCCCCAGCATTTT

D: TRBD1
size: .
V: TRBV6-4
J: TRBJ1-2
CDR3: CASSPTPGTANYGYTF
DNA: TGTGCCAGCAGTCCTACTCCTGGGACAGCTAACTATGGCTACACCTTC

D: TRBD1
size: .
V: TRBV7-3
J: TRBJ2-1
CDR3: CASSWDRGPYNEQFF
DNA: TGTGCCAGCAGCTGGGACAGGGGGCCCTACAATGAGCAGTTCTTC

D: .
size: .
V: TRBV6-5
J: TRBJ2-1
CDR3: CASSLVQYSYNEQFF
DNA: TGTGCCAGCAGCCTCGTCCAGTACTCCTACAATGAGCAGTTCTTC

D: .
size: .
V: TRBV7-9
J: TRBJ1-1
CDR3: CASSLFSEDTEAFF
DNA: TGTGCCAGCAGCTTATTCTCAGAGGACACTGAAGCTTTCTTT